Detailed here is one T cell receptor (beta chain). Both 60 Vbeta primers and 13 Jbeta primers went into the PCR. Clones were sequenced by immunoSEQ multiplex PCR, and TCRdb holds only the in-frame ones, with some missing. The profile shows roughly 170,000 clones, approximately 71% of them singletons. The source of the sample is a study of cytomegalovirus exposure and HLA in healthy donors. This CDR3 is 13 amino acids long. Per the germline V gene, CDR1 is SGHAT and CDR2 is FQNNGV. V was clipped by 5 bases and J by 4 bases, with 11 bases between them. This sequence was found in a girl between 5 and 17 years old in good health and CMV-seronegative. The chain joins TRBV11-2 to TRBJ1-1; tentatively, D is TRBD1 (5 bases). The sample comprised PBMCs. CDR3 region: CASSPPGPTEAFF. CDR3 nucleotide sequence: TGTGCCAGCAGCCCACCAGGGCCCACTGAAGCTTTCTTT.